This TCR beta chain appears in the sequencing data of a study of control samples from healthy donors and cancer patients. TCRdb's table, derived via immunoSEQ multiplex PCR, lists solely in-frame clones and lacks some. The sample yields about 150,000 clones, about 94% seen once. The germline CDR1 and CDR2 sequences are SGHVS and FNYEAQ. This CDR3 is built from 16 residues. Trimming left V 0 bases short and J 6 bases short, with 12 bases between. Sample: blood. The rearrangement joins TRBV7-6 to TRBJ1-6; D might be TRBD1 (6 bases). The clonotype comes from a man between 35 and 55 years old in good health. CDR3 amino acids: CASSLASSGANSPLHF. The CDR3 DNA follows: TGTGCCAGCAGCTTAGCCTCATCGGGGGCTAATTCACCCCTCCACTTT.